A single sample is the source of the 19 T cell receptor beta chains below, sequenced in a study of T-cell memory formation after mild COVID-19. MiXCR, applied by TCRdb to the 5' RACE reads, yields one record per CDR3 protein. The sample holds approximately 410,000 distinct CDR3 sequences, about 25% seen once. Sequenced material: PBMCs or a T cell subset sorted from them (not recorded which). The receptor source for this set is an adult woman who had mild COVID-19 (a few samples of this study predate the infection). Cell type and time point are not known.

V usage is TRBV7-6 and J usage is TRBJ2-5; perhaps TRBD2 as D (5 bases). The germline V gene encodes CDR1 SGHVS and CDR2 FNYEAQ. Trimming took 1 base from V and 4 from J, leaving 37 bases between them. The CDR3 runs 23 residues. CDR3 DNA: TGTGCCAGCAGCTTAGTCGTGTCGGAGGTACCCTCGGGGTCGGCAGGAGGAGTAGAGACCCAGTACTTC. Translation: CASSLVVSEVPSGSAGGVETQYF.

V gene TRBV9 combines with J gene TRBJ2-5; 9 nucleotides match TRBD2. The length of the CDR3 is 16 residues. The germline V gene has CDR1 SGDLS and CDR2 YYNGEE. Losses at the gene ends were 4 bases for V and 3 bases for J; bases not matched to a gene: 10. Here the CDR3 reads CASSQGGGLAEETQYF. The CDR3 DNA sequence: TGTGCCAGCAGCCAGGGAGGGGGACTAGCTGAAGAGACCCAGTACTTC.

The V gene is TRBV20-1, the J gene TRBJ2-3; D gene unclear. The CDR3 spans 13 residues. In germline, CDR1 is DFQATT, CDR2 SNEGSKA (reference sequence). The V end lost 5 bases, the J end lost 3 bases, and 12 bases lay between the germline ends. The CDR3 DNA sequence: TGCAGTGCTCGACGACTGGAGACAGATACGCAGTATTTT. Its protein is CSARRLETDTQYF.

V gene TRBV15 combines with J gene TRBJ2-7; TRBD2 aligns across 15 bases. Trimming took 3 bases from V and 0 from J; bases not matched to a gene: 3. Germline loops: CDR1 LNHNV, CDR2 YYDKDF (reference sequence). The CDR3 runs to 17 residues. The CDR3 coding sequence is TGTGCCACCAGCAGTCCGGGACTAGCGGGAGGCTCCTACGAGCAGTACTTC. Protein: CATSSPGLAGGSYEQYF.

The chain has TRBV7-2 and TRBJ2-5; maybe TRBD2 (6 bases). Germline-derived CDR1 and CDR2 are SGHTA and FQGNSA. The V gene lost 4 bases and the J gene lost 0 bases, with 12 bases spanning the gap. The CDR3 runs to 15 residues. CDR3: CASSSGDWDQETQYF. DNA of the CDR3: TGTGCCAGCAGCTCTGGGGACTGGGACCAAGAGACCCAGTACTTC.

This clonotype was observed a single time. This chain connects TRBV11-2 to TRBJ1-1; 7 nucleotides line up with TRBD1. CDR1 is SGHAT, CDR2 FQNNGV, per germline. V shed 4 bases and J 4 bases; nucleotides not matched to a gene: 9. The CDR3 loop spans 15 amino acids. CDR3 DNA sequence: TGTGCCAGCAGCTCGCAGCGACAGGGTGGCACTGAAGCTTTCTTT. Translation gives CASSSQRQGGTEAFF.

The gene calls are TRBV11-2 and TRBJ2-1; no clear D gene. V lost 4 bases, J lost 0 bases, and 19 bases lay in between. The germline CDR1 and CDR2 sequences are SGHAT and FQNNGV. The CDR3 sequence is 18 residues long. CDR3 loop: CASSSPQGTASSYNEQFF. CDR3 DNA: TGTGCCAGCAGCTCCCCCCAAGGTACAGCGAGCTCCTACAATGAGCAGTTCTTC.

The chain links TRBV20-1 to TRBJ1-5; no firm D call. With 6 bases removed from V and 9 bases from J, the gap between germline ends came to 15 bases. From germline, CDR1 is DFQATT and CDR2 SNEGSKA (reference sequence). The CDR3 spans 12 residues. The CDR3 region is CSAAPLPRPQHF. In DNA form, the CDR3 reads TGCAGTGCAGCCCCCTTGCCAAGGCCCCAGCATTTT.

The chain joins TRBV9 to TRBJ1-4, with a possible D match to TRBD1 (6 bases). V was pared by 3 bases and J by 4 bases, with 16 bases between. Germline V gene lookup returns CDR1 SGDLS and CDR2 YYNGEE. The CDR3 is 16 amino acids. This CDR3 reads CASSASGGGGNEKLFF. DNA of the CDR3: TGTGCCAGCAGCGCCAGCGGGGGGGGCGGTAATGAAAAACTGTTTTTT.

This chain connects TRBV20-1 to TRBJ2-5; 9 bases are a match to TRBD2. The germline CDR1 and CDR2 sequences are DFQATT and SNEGSKA (reference sequence). CDR3 length: 13 residues. Trimming removed 5 bases from V and 1 base from J; junction bases left unmatched: 2. The CDR3 bases are TGCAGTGCTGCGGGAGGGACCCAAGAGACCCAGTACTTC. The encoded protein is CSAAGGTQETQYF.

This clonotype appeared a few times. V and J are TRBV5-1 and TRBJ2-7, with 10 bases that match TRBD2. V dropped 0 bases and J dropped 5; count of bases not matched to a gene: 5. This CDR3 region has 15 residues. Germline V CDR1 and CDR2: SGHRS, YFSETQ. DNA of the CDR3: TGCGCCAGCAGCTTGGAGGCTAGCGGGAGTAACGAGCAGTACTTC. It yields the protein CASSLEASGSNEQYF.

Many counts were recorded for this clonotype. The rearrangement uses TRBV18 and TRBJ1-4; 9 bases match TRBD1. V gave up 3 bases and J gave up 7 bases; unmatched junction bases: 6. The CDR3 runs 15 residues. CDR1 and CDR2 from the germline V gene are KGHSH and LQKENI. CDR3 DNA: TGTGCCAGCTCACCCCTGACAGGGGGTGCTGAAAAACTGTTTTTT. Translated: CASSPLTGGAEKLFF.

This clonotype has more than one count but fewer than ten. V and J are TRBV20-1 and TRBJ1-1, with TRBD1 as a possible D gene (5 bases). In germline, CDR1 is DFQATT, CDR2 SNEGSKA (reference sequence). There are 12 residues in the CDR3. Trimming took 5 bases from V and 3 from J, leaving 10 bases between them. The CDR3 region is CSALRGYTEAFF. The CDR3 DNA is TGCAGTGCTCTAAGGGGATACACTGAAGCTTTCTTT.

The rearrangement uses TRBV25-1 and TRBJ2-5; either TRBD1 or TRBD2 may supply D (6 bases each). Trimming left V 8 bases short and J 7 bases short, with 20 bases between. In germline, CDR1 is MGHDK, CDR2 SYGVNS. The CDR3 spans 14 residues. CDR3 coding DNA: TGTGCCAGCCAGTCCGGGGGCCCGCCGGGGACCCAGTACTTC. Translation gives CASQSGGPPGTQYF.

This clonotype showed up just a few times. The CDR3 bases are TGTGCCACCAGTGACCGGGGACTAGTGTGGCAAGAGACCCAGTACTTC. Its translation is CATSDRGLVWQETQYF. J is TRBJ2-5 and V is TRBV24-1; 8 nucleotides align to TRBD2. Germline V lookup: CDR1 KGHDR, CDR2 SFDVKD. V lost 4 bases, J lost 2 bases, and 8 bases stayed unmatched. CDR3 length equals 16 residues.

The table lists this clonotype with many counts. The CDR3, as DNA: TGCGCCAGCAGCCAAGATAGCCTGGGCGCAGATACGCAGTATTTT. Its translation is CASSQDSLGADTQYF. The chain recombines TRBV4-3 with TRBJ2-3; D uncertain. Germline assignment: CDR1 LGHNA and CDR2 YSLEER. CDR3 length: 15 amino acids. The V and J ends lost 0 bases and 4 bases respectively, with 11 bases between them.

J is TRBJ2-1 and V is TRBV7-6, with D uncertain. There are 14 residues in the CDR3. V lost 1 base and J lost 4, with 8 bases in between. CDR1 is SGHVS, CDR2 FNYEAQ, per germline. CDR3 amino acids: CASSLGASYNEQFF. CDR3 bases: TGTGCCAGCAGCTTAGGGGCCAGTTACAATGAGCAGTTCTTC.

The chain couples TRBV18 to TRBJ2-7; perhaps D is TRBD1 or TRBD2 (6 bases each). CDR3 length: 12 residues. CDR1 KGHSH and CDR2 LQKENI come from the germline V gene. Trimming left V 3 bases short and J 7 bases short, with 10 bases between. This CDR3 is CASSPGGREQYF. The CDR3 nucleotides are TGTGCCAGCTCACCTGGGGGGCGAGAGCAGTACTTC.

V and J are TRBV27 and TRBJ1-1, with D possibly being TRBD1 (5 bases). The CDR3 spans 14 residues. Trimming stripped 6 bases from V and 0 bases from J, with 11 bases between. The germline gives CDR1 MNHEY, CDR2 SMNVEV (reference sequence). CDR3 nucleotides: TGTGCCAGCAGACCCGGACACATGAACACTGAAGCTTTCTTT. This translates into CASRPGHMNTEAFF.